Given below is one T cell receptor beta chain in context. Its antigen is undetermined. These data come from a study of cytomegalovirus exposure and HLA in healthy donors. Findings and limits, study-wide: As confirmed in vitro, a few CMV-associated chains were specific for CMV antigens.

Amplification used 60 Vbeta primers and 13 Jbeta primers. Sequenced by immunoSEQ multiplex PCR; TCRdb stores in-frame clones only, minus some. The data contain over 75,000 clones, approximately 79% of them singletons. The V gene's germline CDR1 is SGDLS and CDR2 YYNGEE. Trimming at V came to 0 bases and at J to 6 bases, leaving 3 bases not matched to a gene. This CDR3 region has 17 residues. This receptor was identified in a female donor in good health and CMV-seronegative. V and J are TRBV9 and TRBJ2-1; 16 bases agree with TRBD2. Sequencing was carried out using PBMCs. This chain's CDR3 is CASSVGGTSGRANEQFF. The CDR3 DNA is TGTGCCAGCAGCGTAGGGGGGACTAGCGGGAGGGCCAATGAGCAGTTCTTC.